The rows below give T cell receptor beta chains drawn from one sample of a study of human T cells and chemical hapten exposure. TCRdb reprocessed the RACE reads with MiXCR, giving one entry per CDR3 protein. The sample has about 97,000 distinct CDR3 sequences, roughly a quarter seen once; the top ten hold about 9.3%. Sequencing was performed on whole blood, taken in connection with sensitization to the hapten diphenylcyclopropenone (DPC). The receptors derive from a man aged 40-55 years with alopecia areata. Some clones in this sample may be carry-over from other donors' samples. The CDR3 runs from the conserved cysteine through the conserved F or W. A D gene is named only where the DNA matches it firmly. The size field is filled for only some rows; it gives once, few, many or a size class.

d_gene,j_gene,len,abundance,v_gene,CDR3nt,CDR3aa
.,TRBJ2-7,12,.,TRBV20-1,TGCAGTGCGGTAGGACGGGGCTACGAGCAGTACTTC,CSAVGRGYEQYF
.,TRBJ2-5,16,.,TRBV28,TGTGCCAGCAGTTTATTGAACGGACGTGGTCGGGAGACCCAGTACTTC,CASSLLNGRGRETQYF
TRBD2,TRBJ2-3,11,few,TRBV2,TGTGCCAGCAGTGAAACACTAGCGGAGTATTTT,CASSETLAEYF
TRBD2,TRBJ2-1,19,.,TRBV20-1,TGCAGTGCTAACGGTGTAGGGCGACTAGCGGGGTCTAGCTACAATGAGCAGTTCTTC,CSANGVGRLAGSSYNEQFF
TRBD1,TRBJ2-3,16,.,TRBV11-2,TGTGCCAGCAGACGACCGGGACAGAGAAACACAGATACGCAGTATTTT,CASRRPGQRNTDTQYF
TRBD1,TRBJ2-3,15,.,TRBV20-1,TGCAGTGCTACCATACAGGGGGCTGGCACAGATACGCAGTATTTT,CSATIQGAGTDTQYF
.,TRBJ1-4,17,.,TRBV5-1,TGCGCCAGCAGCTTGGGAACAGGGAAGGCAACTAATGAAAAACTGTTTTTT,CASSLGTGKATNEKLFF
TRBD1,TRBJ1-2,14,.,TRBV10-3,TGTGCCCTCAGAGCCGAGGGACAGAGTTTTGGCTACACCTTC,CALRAEGQSFGYTF
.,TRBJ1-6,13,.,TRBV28,TGTGCCAGCAGTACCGGGGCGGGTTCACCCCTCCACTTT,CASSTGAGSPLHF
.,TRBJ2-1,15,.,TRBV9,TGTGCCAGCAGCGCCAGCGGGCCCTCCTACAATGAGCAGTTCTTC,CASSASGPSYNEQFF
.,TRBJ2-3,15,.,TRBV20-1,TGCAGTGCCTCCACTCAGGGGCGGGAGACAGATACGCAGTATTTT,CSASTQGRETDTQYF
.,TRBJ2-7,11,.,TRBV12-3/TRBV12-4,TGTGCCAGCAGTATTGGGTGGGAGCAGTACTTC,CASSIGWEQYF
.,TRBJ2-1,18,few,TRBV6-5,TGTGCCAGCAGTTACTCGAGTGCGGGCCGGAGCTCCTACAATGAGCAGTTCTTC,CASSYSSAGRSSYNEQFF
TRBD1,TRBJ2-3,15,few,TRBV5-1,TGCGCCAGCAGCTTGGATACAGGGGTTATGGATACGCAGTATTTT,CASSLDTGVMDTQYF
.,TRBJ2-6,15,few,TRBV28,TGTGCCAGCAGTTATCGGGGGCTTGGGGCCAACGTCCTGACTTTC,CASSYRGLGANVLTF
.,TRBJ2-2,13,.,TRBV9,TGTGCCAGCAGCGTCTCCGGGGACGGGGAGCTGTTTTTT,CASSVSGDGELFF
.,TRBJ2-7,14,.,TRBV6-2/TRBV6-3,TGTGCCAGCAGTCGCGGGACCTGGTCTTACGAGCAGTACTTC,CASSRGTWSYEQYF
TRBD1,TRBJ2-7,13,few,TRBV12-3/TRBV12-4,TGTGCCAGCAGCACGGGACAGAACTACGAGCAGTACTTC,CASSTGQNYEQYF
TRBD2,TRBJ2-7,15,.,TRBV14,TGTGCCAGCAGCCAAGGAGCCAGCGGGAAGCACGAGCAGTACTTC,CASSQGASGKHEQYF
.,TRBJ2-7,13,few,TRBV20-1,TGCAGTGCCCCTCGTGGAGGAGCCTACGAGCAGTACTTC,CSAPRGGAYEQYF
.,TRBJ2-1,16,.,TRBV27,TGTGCCAGCAGTTTAGAGACCCCCAATTCCTACAATGAGCAGTTCTTC,CASSLETPNSYNEQFF
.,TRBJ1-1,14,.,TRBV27,TGTGCCAGCAGTTTACAGGGCGCAAACACTGAAGCTTTCTTT,CASSLQGANTEAFF
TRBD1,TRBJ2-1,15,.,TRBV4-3,TGCGCCAGCAGCCAAGAAAGGGGGCTAAGGAATGAGCAGTTCTTC,CASSQERGLRNEQFF
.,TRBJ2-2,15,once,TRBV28,TGTGCCAGCAGTTTCAGGGTACGGAGCACCGGGGAGCTGTTTTTT,CASSFRVRSTGELFF
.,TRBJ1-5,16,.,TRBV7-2,TGTGCCAGCAGCTCTCGTAGTGAGACGAACAATCAGCCCCAGCATTTT,CASSSRSETNNQPQHF
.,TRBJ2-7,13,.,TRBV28,TGTGCCACGCGACCCCTCCTTGCGGGCGAGCAGTACTTC,CATRPLLAGEQYF
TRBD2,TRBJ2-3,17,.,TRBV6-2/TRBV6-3,TGTGCCAGCAGTTCCTTGGGCATAAGCGGGATGACAGATACGCAGTATTTT,CASSSLGISGMTDTQYF
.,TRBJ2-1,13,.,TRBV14,TGTGCCAGCAGCCAAGTGGGAGCGGATGGTCAGTTCTTC,CASSQVGADGQFF
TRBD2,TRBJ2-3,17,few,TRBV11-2,TGTGCCAGCAGCTTAGATGGTGCGGGAGCTAGCACAGATACGCAGTATTTT,CASSLDGAGASTDTQYF
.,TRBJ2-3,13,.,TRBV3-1,TGTGCCAGCAGCCAAGGTCGGGCAGATACGCAGTATTTT,CASSQGRADTQYF
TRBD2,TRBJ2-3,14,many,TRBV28,TGTGCCAGCAGTATAGCGGGAGGGACAGATACGCAGTATTTT,CASSIAGGTDTQYF
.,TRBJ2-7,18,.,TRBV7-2,TGTGCCAGCAGCTTTCGGGGGTCCCAGGGAATGAGGGCCTACGAGCAGTACTTC,CASSFRGSQGMRAYEQYF
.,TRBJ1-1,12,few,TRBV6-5,TGTGCCAGCCGTGGGGGGGGTACTGAAGCTTTCTTT,CASRGGGTEAFF
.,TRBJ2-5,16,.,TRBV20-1,TGCAGTGCTACCCCTGCCCCCAGGGCAGTAGACGAGACCCAGTACTTC,CSATPAPRAVDETQYF
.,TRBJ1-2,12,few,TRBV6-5,TGTGCCAGCAGAAGAGGAGGGGATGGCTACACCTTC,CASRRGGDGYTF
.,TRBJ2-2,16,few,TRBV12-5,TGTGCTAGTGGTTTCACATCTGGTTCGAACACCGGGGAGCTGTTTTTT,CASGFTSGSNTGELFF
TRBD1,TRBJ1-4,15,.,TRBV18,TGTGCCAGCTCACCGGGGACAGCTTTTAATGAAAAACTGTTTTTT,CASSPGTAFNEKLFF
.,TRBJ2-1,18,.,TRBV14,TGTGCCAGCAGCCAAGATCGGAGCAGGGGCAGTAGTTCCAATGAGCAGTTCTTC,CASSQDRSRGSSSNEQFF
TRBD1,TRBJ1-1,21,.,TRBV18,TGTGCCAGCTCACCACCGATAGGACAGGGGATTTTATCGGGACAAAACACTGAAGCTTTCTTT,CASSPPIGQGILSGQNTEAFF
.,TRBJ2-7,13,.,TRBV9,TGTGCCAGCAGCGTAGGAGAGGGCTACGAGCAGTACTTC,CASSVGEGYEQYF
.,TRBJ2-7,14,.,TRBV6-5,TGTGCCAGCAGTCCCACCCACGGCTCCTACGAGCAGTACTTC,CASSPTHGSYEQYF
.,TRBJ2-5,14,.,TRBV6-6,TGTGCCAGCAGACCAGGGGCCCTCCAAGAGACCCAGTACTTC,CASRPGALQETQYF
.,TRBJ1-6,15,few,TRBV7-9,TGTGCCAGCAGTCAACCGGGACTGACGAATTCACCCCTCCACTTT,CASSQPGLTNSPLHF
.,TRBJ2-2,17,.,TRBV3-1,TGTGCCAGCAGCCAAGTTGGTGGGACCGGGAACACCGGGGAGCTGTTTTTT,CASSQVGGTGNTGELFF
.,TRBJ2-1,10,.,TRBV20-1,TGCAGTGCCCCCTACAATGAGCAGTTCTTC,CSAPYNEQFF
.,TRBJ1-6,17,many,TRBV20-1,TGCAGTGCTAGAGTGAGGACAGCGAGCTCCTATAATTCACCCCTCCACTTT,CSARVRTASSYNSPLHF
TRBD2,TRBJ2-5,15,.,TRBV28,TGTGCCAGCAGTTTAGCGAACGGGGGGCAAGAGACCCAGTACTTC,CASSLANGGQETQYF
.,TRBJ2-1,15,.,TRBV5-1,TGCGCCAGCAGCAGAGGGGGTGCGGGTTACAATGAGCAGTTCTTC,CASSRGGAGYNEQFF
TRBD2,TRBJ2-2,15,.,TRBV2,TGTGCCAGCAGTTCCGGGACTAGCGCCGCCGGGGAGCTGTTTTTT,CASSSGTSAAGELFF
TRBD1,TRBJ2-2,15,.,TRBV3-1,TGTGCCAGCAGTGAGGAACAGGGGGACACCGGGGAGCTGTTTTTT,CASSEEQGDTGELFF
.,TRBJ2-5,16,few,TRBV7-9,TGTGCCAGCAGCTTATTCTCTAGACCAGGGCAAGAGACCCAGTACTTC,CASSLFSRPGQETQYF
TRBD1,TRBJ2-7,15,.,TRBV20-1,TGCAGTGCCAGGATCTCAGGACAGGGGTCTACGAAGCAGTACTTC,CSARISGQGSTKQYF
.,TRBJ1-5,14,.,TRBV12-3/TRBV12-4,TGTGCCAGCAGTCCCCCCAGGGATGGGCAGCCCCAGCATTTT,CASSPPRDGQPQHF
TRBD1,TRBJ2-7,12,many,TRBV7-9,TGTGCCAGCAGCCCCAGGGGGAACGAGCAGTACTTC,CASSPRGNEQYF